This T cell receptor beta chain was recorded in a study of neurological immune-mediated disorders. Broader study findings: Subjects shared no identical expanded-clone CDR3 amino acid sequences, suggesting private TCR-beta repertoires in all groups. HTLV-1-associated myelopathy had the most TCR clonal expansion, and multiple sclerosis had the least, less than healthy controls. The phylogenetic placement of 18 of 34 multiple sclerosis patients' repertoires in one related-CDR3 cluster constitutes a possible signature.

TCRdb ran MiXCR on the 5' RACE reads and lists one entry per CDR3 protein. The sample has roughly 70,000 distinct CDR3 sequences; around 3.9% are singletons. This clonotype was recorded many times. Its antigen is undetermined. The germline V gene has CDR1 LNHNV and CDR2 YYDKDF (reference sequence). This CDR3 comprises 14 residues. The V and J ends lost 5 bases and 2 bases respectively, with 11 bases between them. The V call is TRBV15, the J call TRBJ2-3; D is possibly TRBD1 or TRBD2 (5 bases each). The TCR sequence derives from a man aged 30 to 45 with multiple sclerosis. The material sequenced was PBMCs. The CDR3 coding sequence is TGTGCCACCAGCCCCTTGGGGACCACAGATACGCAGTATTTT. This gives the protein CATSPLGTTDTQYF.